Listed below are T cell receptor beta chains from one sample, sequenced in a study of radiotherapy plus CTLA-4 blockade in lung cancer. Some clones are missing from TCRdb's copy, which holds only in-frame ones; the method was immunoSEQ multiplex PCR. The sample has 75,000 to 100,000 clones, about 90% seen once. The sample here was peripheral blood, taken from a patient treated with radiotherapy plus ipilimumab. The receptors shown here come from a human donor with non-small cell lung cancer that progressed on radiotherapy plus ipilimumab. Both conserved end residues are part of each CDR3. The D gene is left open where the match is weak. Clone sizes are given selectively: once, few, many, or a class where the clone is expanded.

j_call: TRBJ1-4
d_call: NA
v_call: TRBV11-2
clone_size: NA
cdr3_aa: CASSLQPATNEKLFF
cdr3_nt: TGTGCCAGCAGCTTACAGCCAGCAACTAATGAAAAACTGTTTTTT

j_call: TRBJ2-7
d_call: TRBD1
v_call: TRBV13
clone_size: NA
cdr3_aa: CASSSRQGVTYEQYF
cdr3_nt: TGTGCCAGCAGCTCCCGACAGGGGGTGACCTACGAGCAGTACTTC

j_call: TRBJ2-2
d_call: TRBD1
v_call: TRBV10-3
clone_size: NA
cdr3_aa: CAISDSAGGLTGELFF
cdr3_nt: TGTGCCATCAGTGATTCGGCAGGGGGCTTAACCGGGGAGCTGTTTTTT

j_call: TRBJ1-2
d_call: NA
v_call: TRBV30
clone_size: NA
cdr3_aa: CAWSPQIYGYTF
cdr3_nt: TGTGCCTGGAGTCCACAGATCTATGGCTACACCTTC

j_call: TRBJ1-2
d_call: TRBD1
v_call: TRBV5-5
clone_size: NA
cdr3_aa: CASSWTGGTAGYTF
cdr3_nt: TGTGCCAGCAGCTGGACAGGGGGGACAGCTGGCTACACCTTC

j_call: TRBJ2-5
d_call: NA
v_call: TRBV7-9
clone_size: NA
cdr3_aa: CASSWGFGAEEETQYF
cdr3_nt: TGTGCCAGCAGCTGGGGGTTCGGCGCGGAAGAAGAGACCCAGTACTTC

j_call: TRBJ2-1
d_call: TRBD2
v_call: TRBV5-1
clone_size: NA
cdr3_aa: CASSLSGEVGNEQFF
cdr3_nt: TGCGCCAGCAGCTTGAGCGGGGAGGTGGGTAATGAGCAGTTCTTC

j_call: TRBJ2-7
d_call: NA
v_call: TRBV5-1
clone_size: NA
cdr3_aa: CASSISGAWTYEQYF
cdr3_nt: TGCGCCAGCAGCATTAGCGGAGCATGGACCTACGAGCAGTACTTC

j_call: TRBJ2-7
d_call: TRBD1
v_call: TRBV18
clone_size: NA
cdr3_aa: CASSPSGGTHEQYF
cdr3_nt: TGTGCCAGCTCACCGTCAGGGGGCACCCACGAGCAGTACTTC

j_call: TRBJ1-3
d_call: NA
v_call: TRBV7-6
clone_size: NA
cdr3_aa: CASSLGGNAGNTIYF
cdr3_nt: TGTGCCAGCAGCCTAGGTGGCAACGCTGGAAACACCATATATTTT

j_call: TRBJ2-1
d_call: TRBD2
v_call: TRBV19
clone_size: once
cdr3_aa: CASSMGLAGVAYNEQFF
cdr3_nt: TGTGCCAGTAGTATGGGACTAGCGGGTGTCGCCTACAATGAGCAGTTCTTC

j_call: TRBJ2-4
d_call: NA
v_call: TRBV2
clone_size: NA
cdr3_aa: CASRDIWDKNIQYF
cdr3_nt: TGTGCCAGCAGAGACATATGGGACAAAAACATTCAGTACTTC

j_call: TRBJ1-3
d_call: TRBD1
v_call: TRBV2
clone_size: NA
cdr3_aa: CASSLQGAGGNTIYF
cdr3_nt: TGTGCCAGCAGCTTACAGGGGGCAGGAGGAAACACCATATATTTT

j_call: TRBJ1-5
d_call: TRBD1
v_call: TRBV6-5
clone_size: NA
cdr3_aa: CASSRSGGNQPQHF
cdr3_nt: TGTGCCAGCAGCCGATCAGGGGGAAATCAGCCCCAGCATTTT

j_call: TRBJ2-2
d_call: NA
v_call: TRBV10-1
clone_size: NA
cdr3_aa: CASSTQRSGELFF
cdr3_nt: TGCGCCAGCAGTACCCAACGGAGCGGGGAGCTGTTTTTT

j_call: TRBJ1-5
d_call: TRBD1
v_call: TRBV2
clone_size: NA
cdr3_aa: CASSTGGFQPQHF
cdr3_nt: TGTGCCAGCAGTACAGGGGGGTTTCAGCCCCAGCATTTT

j_call: TRBJ1-4
d_call: NA
v_call: TRBV29-1
clone_size: NA
cdr3_aa: CSVVSATNEKLFF
cdr3_nt: TGCAGCGTTGTGAGTGCAACTAATGAAAAACTGTTTTTT

j_call: TRBJ1-3
d_call: NA
v_call: TRBV4-2
clone_size: NA
cdr3_aa: CASSQVPGKGRRTRNTIYF
cdr3_nt: TGTGCCAGCAGCCAAGTACCGGGAAAGGGGCGGCGAACCAGAAACACCATATATTTT

j_call: TRBJ2-7
d_call: NA
v_call: TRBV30
clone_size: NA
cdr3_aa: CAWSADVGYEQYF
cdr3_nt: TGTGCCTGGAGTGCCGACGTCGGGTACGAGCAGTACTTC

j_call: TRBJ2-7
d_call: TRBD1
v_call: TRBV5-1
clone_size: NA
cdr3_aa: CASSLDRGYEQYF
cdr3_nt: TGCGCCAGCAGCTTGGACAGGGGGTACGAGCAGTACTTC

j_call: TRBJ2-1
d_call: TRBD2
v_call: TRBV2
clone_size: NA
cdr3_aa: CASSELAGVSYNEQFF
cdr3_nt: TGTGCCAGCAGTGAATTAGCGGGAGTATCCTACAATGAGCAGTTCTTC

j_call: TRBJ1-4
d_call: TRBD1
v_call: TRBV11-2
clone_size: NA
cdr3_aa: CASSSTGGFGEKLFF
cdr3_nt: TGTGCCAGCAGCTCGACAGGGGGATTCGGTGAAAAACTGTTTTTT

j_call: TRBJ1-2
d_call: NA
v_call: TRBV7-9
clone_size: NA
cdr3_aa: CASSLSRNYGYTF
cdr3_nt: TGTGCCAGCAGCTTGTCCAGGAACTATGGCTACACCTTC

j_call: TRBJ2-1
d_call: TRBD2
v_call: TRBV5-1
clone_size: NA
cdr3_aa: CASSLLAGVPEGQFF
cdr3_nt: TGCGCCAGCAGCTTGCTGGCGGGAGTCCCAGAAGGGCAGTTCTTC

j_call: TRBJ1-1
d_call: NA
v_call: TRBV7-9
clone_size: NA
cdr3_aa: CASSPGDREAFF
cdr3_nt: TGTGCCAGCAGCCCCGGGGACCGGGAAGCTTTCTTT

j_call: TRBJ1-2
d_call: NA
v_call: TRBV30
clone_size: NA
cdr3_aa: CAWSVGDGYTF
cdr3_nt: TGTGCCTGGAGTGTGGGGGATGGCTACACCTTC

j_call: TRBJ2-1
d_call: TRBD2
v_call: TRBV5-1
clone_size: NA
cdr3_aa: CASSSGLAGAYNEQFF
cdr3_nt: TGCGCCAGCAGCTCCGGACTAGCGGGAGCCTACAATGAGCAGTTCTTC

j_call: TRBJ1-5
d_call: NA
v_call: TRBV19
clone_size: once
cdr3_aa: CASSDWYQPQHF
cdr3_nt: TGTGCCAGTAGTGACTGGTATCAGCCCCAGCATTTT